The TCR beta chain under discussion was sequenced for a study of control samples from healthy donors and cancer patients. The assay was immunoSEQ multiplex PCR, and TCRdb's table has in-frame clones only and misses some. The repertoire consists of roughly 48,000 clones, with approximately 90% occurring once and the leading ten covering around 23%. This clone was picked up one time. This clonotype originated in a woman between 40 and 50 years old with head and neck cancer. Specimen: PBMCs.

The CDR3 DNA reads TGTGCCAGCAGTCGAAAACGGGGATCCAACACCGGGGAGCTGTTTTTT. Its protein product is CASSRKRGSNTGELFF. This sequence joins TRBV7-3 and TRBJ2-2, with D perhaps TRBD2 (5 bases). V gave up 6 bases and J gave up 2 bases, with 16 bases separating them. This CDR3 comprises 16 residues. CDR1 and CDR2 from the germline V gene are SGHTA and FQGTGA.